This T cell receptor (beta chain) was identified during a study of T-cell memory formation after mild COVID-19. Study observations and caveats: Clones which contracted sat mainly in CM and EM if CD4+, and in EMRA if CD8+.

This clonotype has more than one count but fewer than ten. The antigen remains undetermined. In TCRdb, the 5' RACE reads were re-called with MiXCR into one record per CDR3 protein. The data show about 180,000 distinct CDR3 sequences, about a sixth seen once. CDR3 length equals 15 residues. V lost 4 bases and J lost 5; bases outside the gene matches: 8. This TCR derives from an adult woman who had mild COVID-19 (a few samples of this study predate the infection). Cell type and time point are not known. V usage is TRBV12-3 or TRBV12-4 and J usage is TRBJ2-7, with TRBD2 matching 10 bases. Sequenced sample: PBMCs or a T cell subset sorted from them (not recorded which). The CDR3 DNA sequence: TGTGCCAGCAGTTCCAGATCTAGCGGGAGTGACGAGCAGTACTTC. Protein product: CASSSRSSGSDEQYF.